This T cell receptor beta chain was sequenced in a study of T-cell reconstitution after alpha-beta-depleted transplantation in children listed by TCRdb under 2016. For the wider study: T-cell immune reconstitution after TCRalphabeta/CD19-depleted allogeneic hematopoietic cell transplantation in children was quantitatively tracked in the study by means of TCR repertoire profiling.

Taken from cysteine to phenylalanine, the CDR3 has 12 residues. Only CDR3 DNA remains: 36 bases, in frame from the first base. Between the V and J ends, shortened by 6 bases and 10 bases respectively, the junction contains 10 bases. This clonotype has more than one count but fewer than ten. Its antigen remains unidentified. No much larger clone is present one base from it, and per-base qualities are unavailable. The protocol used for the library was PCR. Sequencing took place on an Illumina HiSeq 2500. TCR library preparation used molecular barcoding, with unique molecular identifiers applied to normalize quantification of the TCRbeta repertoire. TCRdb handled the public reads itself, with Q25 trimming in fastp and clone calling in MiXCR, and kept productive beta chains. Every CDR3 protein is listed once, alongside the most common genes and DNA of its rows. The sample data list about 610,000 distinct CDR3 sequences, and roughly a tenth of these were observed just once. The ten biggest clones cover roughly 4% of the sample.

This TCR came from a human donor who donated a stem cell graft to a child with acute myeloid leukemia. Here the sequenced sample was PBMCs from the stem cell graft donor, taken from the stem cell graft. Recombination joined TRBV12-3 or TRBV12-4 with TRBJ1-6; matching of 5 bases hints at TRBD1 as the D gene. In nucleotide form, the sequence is TGTGCCAGCAGGGGGCTGCGGTCACCCCTCCACTTT. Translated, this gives CASRGLRSPLHF.